One and the same sample provided the 25 T cell receptor beta chains below, sequenced in a study of CD8 T cells in ankylosing spondylitis. The study, taken as a whole, reports: For ankylosing spondylitis blood, a TCR beta motif of 7 or 8 highly homologous variants appeared characteristic.

Which antigens these TCRs recognize remains unknown. MiXCR was run by TCRdb on the 5' RACE reads, yielding one entry per CDR3 protein. The sample yields 700,000 to 1,000,000 distinct CDR3 sequences, 12% seen once. The sample consisted of blood, either unsorted or a sorted T cell fraction (not recorded which). The receptors shown here come from a male donor with ankylosing spondylitis.

This clonotype came up many times. The chain employs TRBV5-5 and TRBJ1-5; TRBD1 agrees at 9 bases. Germline CDR1 SGHKS, CDR2 YYEKEE (reference sequence). CDR3 length: 15 amino acids. Losses at the gene ends were 5 bases for V and 2 bases for J; bases not matched to a gene: 5. CDR3 in amino acids: CASSLQGAGNQPQHF. Written as DNA, the CDR3 is TGTGCCAGCAGTCTACAGGGGGCTGGCAATCAGCCCCAGCATTTT.

Only a few counts were recorded for this clonotype. This sequence joins TRBV20-1 and TRBJ2-2; D might be TRBD1 (6 bases). Per the germline V gene, CDR1 is DFQATT and CDR2 is SNEGSKA (reference sequence). The V end was cut by 4 bases, the J end by 3 bases, with 9 bases between. The CDR3 spans 13 residues. CDR3 bases: TGCAGTGCTACCACAGGGCACACCGGGGAGCTGTTTTTT. It yields the protein CSATTGHTGELFF.

This clonotype was seen at least ten times. The V and J genes are TRBV24-1 and TRBJ2-3, with TRBD1 as a possible D gene (6 bases). Trimming took 4 bases from V and 5 from J, leaving 21 bases between them. CDR1 is KGHDR, CDR2 SFDVKD, per germline. The CDR3 totals 17 residues. CDR3 sequence (DNA): TGTGCCACCAGTGAGACACAGGGTAGCCATCGGATAGATACGCAGTATTTT. Its protein is CATSETQGSHRIDTQYF.

This clonotype was picked up many times. V usage is TRBV4-2 and J usage is TRBJ1-2, with D possibly being TRBD1 (5 bases). Trimming took 0 bases from V and 5 from J, leaving 16 bases between them. CDR3 size: 16 residues. CDR1 and CDR2 from the germline V gene are LGHNA and YNFKEQ. In DNA, the CDR3 is TGTGCCAGCAGCCAAGATTGGGCAGGGACTGAGTATGGCTACACCTTC. Its translation: CASSQDWAGTEYGYTF.

This clonotype was seen only a few times. The chain has TRBV28 and TRBJ1-5; D is unresolved. The germline CDR1 and CDR2 sequences are MDHEN and SYDVKM. This CDR3 region has 16 residues. The V end lost 3 bases, the J end lost 0 bases, and 12 bases lay between the germline ends. CDR3 amino acids: CASSFPQIYSNQPQHF. In nucleotides, the CDR3 is TGTGCCAGCAGTTTCCCGCAGATTTATAGCAATCAGCCCCAGCATTTT.

There are a few counts of this clonotype. The chain links TRBV10-3 to TRBJ2-1; D is unclear. V was clipped by 7 bases and J by 8 bases, with 18 bases between them. This CDR3 has 14 residues. Germline CDR1 ENHRY, CDR2 SYGVKD. CDR3 residues: CAITASRPHDEQFF. The CDR3 DNA is TGTGCCATCACTGCGTCCAGGCCACACGATGAGCAGTTCTTC.

This clonotype turned up a few times. The genes are TRBV2 and TRBJ1-6; 8 bases agree with TRBD1. Germline loops: CDR1 SNHLY, CDR2 FYNNEI. The J segment lost 8 bases and the V segment lost 6 bases, leaving 6 bases of the junction unmatched. This CDR3 has 14 amino acids. The CDR3 DNA reads TGTGCCAGCAGGGGGGACAGGTGGGATTCACCCCTCCACTTT. Translation gives CASRGDRWDSPLHF.

The DNA for the CDR3 is TGTGCCATCAGTTTAAGCGGGGGGAACTACGAGCAGTACTTC. Its protein product is CAISLSGGNYEQYF. The chain recombines TRBV10-3 with TRBJ2-7; the match to TRBD2 covers 9 bases. Germline trimming cut 5 bases from V and 3 bases from J; bases unmatched to any gene: 5. Germline V gene data show CDR1 as ENHRY and CDR2 as SYGVKD. This CDR3 has 14 amino acids.

This clonotype was observed a handful of times. V is TRBV11-2 and J is TRBJ2-7; 8 bases are shared with TRBD2. The CDR3 loop spans 16 amino acids. The junction had 12 bases not matched to a gene; V was cut back by 4 bases and J by 4 bases. Germline V gene lookup returns CDR1 SGHAT and CDR2 FQNNGV. CDR3 sequence reads: CASSSRGGPPPYEQYF. The CDR3 DNA follows: TGTGCCAGCAGCTCCCGGGGGGGACCTCCCCCTTACGAGCAGTACTTC. Variable domain in full (rest from reference TRBV11-2 and TRBJ2-7): EAGVAQSPRYKIIEKRQSVAFWCNPISGHATLYWYQQILGQGPKLLIQFQNNGVVDDSQLPKDRFSAERLKGVDSTLKIQPAKLEDSAVYLCASSSRGGPPPYEQYFGPGTRLTVT.

This clonotype has just a few counts. V gene TRBV10-3 combines with J gene TRBJ2-7; TRBD2 agrees at 8 bases. The ends lost 6 bases at V and 1 base at J; junction bases unmatched: 8. Germline lookup yields CDR1 ENHRY and CDR2 SYGVKD. This CDR3 has 15 residues. The CDR3 spells CAIRSPAGVSYEQYF. CDR3 bases: TGTGCCATCAGATCCCCAGCGGGAGTATCCTACGAGCAGTACTTC.

This chain joins TRBV20-1 and TRBJ1-5; D perhaps matches TRBD1 (6 bases). This CDR3 region has 12 residues. The V gene lost 7 bases and the J gene lost 1 base, with 8 bases spanning the gap. Germline CDR1 is DFQATT and CDR2 is SNEGSKA (reference sequence). The CDR3, as DNA: TGCAGTGGCACAGGGAGCAATCAGCCCCAGCATTTT. It specifies CSGTGSNQPQHF.

This clonotype has a handful of counts. The chain has TRBV29-1 and TRBJ2-7, with TRBD1 as a possible D gene (7 bases). Germline CDR1 SQVTM, CDR2 ANQGSEA. This CDR3 comprises 12 residues. Trimming took off 6 bases at V and 1 base at J, with 10 bases between the two ends. DNA for the CDR3: TGCAGCGTGACAGGGACTTCCTACGAGCAGTACTTC. This gives the protein CSVTGTSYEQYF.

The chain recombines TRBV11-2 with TRBJ2-4; tentatively, D is TRBD2 (7 bases). CDR1 and CDR2 from the germline V gene are SGHAT and FQNNGV. With 5 bases removed from V and 13 bases from J, the gap between germline ends came to 18 bases. CDR3 length: 13 residues. CDR3 bases: TGTGCCAGCAGCGTACCCGCAGCGGGACACCAGTACTTC. It codes for CASSVPAAGHQYF.

This clonotype was observed a few times. The chain joins TRBV29-1 to TRBJ1-4, with D unresolved. Trimming took 6 bases from V and 3 from J, leaving 8 bases between them. Germline V gene data show CDR1 as SQVTM and CDR2 as ANQGSEA. CDR3 size: 12 residues. CDR3 sequence reads: CSVVGPNEKLFF. The CDR3 nucleotides read TGCAGCGTCGTCGGTCCTAATGAAAAACTGTTTTTT.

This clonotype appeared a few times. The V gene is TRBV2, the J gene TRBJ1-5; TRBD1 aligns across 7 bases. The V gene's germline CDR1 is SNHLY and CDR2 FYNNEI. Unmatched junction bases numbered 12, after V lost 10 bases and J lost 3 bases. The CDR3 is 15 residues long. The CDR3 nucleotides are TGTGCCACCCAGACCGACAGGGATGCCAATCAGCCCCAGCATTTT. Amino acid sequence: CATQTDRDANQPQHF.

The chain combines TRBV7-8 with TRBJ2-1; TRBD2 is a possible D gene (5 bases). Trimming shortened V by 0 bases and J by 0 bases, and 12 bases separated the two germline ends. This CDR3 contains 17 residues. Germline V gene lookup returns CDR1 SGHVS and CDR2 FQNEAQ. CDR3 protein: CASSLAVGVDSYNEQFF. The CDR3 coding sequence is TGTGCCAGCAGCTTAGCGGTGGGAGTCGACTCCTACAATGAGCAGTTCTTC.

This clonotype was counted a few times. The chain employs TRBV5-1 and TRBJ2-2; TRBD1 matches 7 bases. V dropped 2 bases and J dropped 6; count of bases not matched to a gene: 10. CDR3 length: 16 amino acids. Germline V gives CDR1 SGHRS, CDR2 YFSETQ. The CDR3 loop reads CASSLDRVMLSGELFF. DNA for the CDR3: TGCGCCAGCAGCTTAGACAGGGTAATGTTGTCCGGGGAGCTGTTTTTT.

A few counts support this clonotype. The chain recombines TRBV6-5 with TRBJ1-5; D perhaps matches TRBD1 (5 bases). The V gene lost 0 bases and the J gene lost 4 bases, with 13 bases spanning the gap. In germline, CDR1 is MNHEY, CDR2 SVGAGI. The CDR3 is 16 residues long. CDR3: CASSYSLHRQNQPQHF. The CDR3 nucleotides are TGTGCCAGCAGTTACTCTCTTCACAGGCAGAATCAGCCCCAGCATTTT.

This chain joins TRBV7-9 and TRBJ2-1; 13 bases fit TRBD2. The germline V gene has CDR1 SEHNR and CDR2 FQNEAQ (reference sequence). V trimming: 4 bases; J trimming: 7 bases; junction bases outside the gene matches: 7. The CDR3 spans 16 residues. The CDR3 loop is CASSWQLAGGPNEQFF. In DNA form, the CDR3 reads TGTGCCAGCAGCTGGCAACTAGCGGGAGGGCCTAATGAGCAGTTCTTC.

The sample holds a few counts of this clonotype. V usage is TRBV7-9 and J usage is TRBJ2-1; 13 bases agree with TRBD2. The germline gives CDR1 SEHNR, CDR2 FQNEAQ (reference sequence). Trimming cost V 8 bases and J 4 bases; bases outside gene matches: 23. The CDR3 extends over 21 amino acids. This CDR3 reads CASAFPPPGLAGVRPYNEQFF. CDR3 nucleotides: TGTGCCAGCGCCTTCCCGCCTCCTGGACTAGCGGGAGTTCGGCCTTACAATGAGCAGTTCTTC.

This clonotype was seen only a few times. The V call is TRBV5-6, the J call TRBJ2-7; 7 positions agree with TRBD1. The CDR3 is 15 residues long. Germline V gene lookup returns CDR1 SGHDT and CDR2 YYEEEE. J gave up 4 bases and V 4 bases, and 11 bases lay outside the gene matches. The CDR3 nucleotides are TGTGCCAGCAGCCCTAGCCAGACAGGGTATTACGAGCAGTACTTC. Translation gives CASSPSQTGYYEQYF.

This clonotype was picked up many times. This sequence joins TRBV29-1 and TRBJ1-1, with a weak D call TRBD1 (6 bases). CDR3 length equals 13 residues. Germline V lookup: CDR1 SQVTM, CDR2 ANQGSEA. The V end lost 6 bases, the J end lost 2 bases, and 13 bases lay between the germline ends. Here the CDR3 reads CSVRTVKNTEAFF. For the CDR3, the DNA is TGCAGCGTCCGGACAGTAAAAAACACTGAAGCTTTCTTT. Supplemented by reference TRBV29-1 and TRBJ1-1, the full variable domain reads SAVISQKPSRDICQRGTSLTIQCQVDSQVTMMFWYRQQPGQSLTLIATANQGSEATYESGFVIDKFPISRPNLTFSTLTVSNMSPEDSSIYLCSVRTVKNTEAFFGQGTRLTVV.

This chain joins TRBV24-1 and TRBJ2-3, with D uncertain. CDR3 length: 13 amino acids. Germline V gene data show CDR1 as KGHDR and CDR2 as SFDVKD. V was cut by 7 bases and J by 0 bases, with 7 bases left in between. The CDR3 here is CATSIGSTDTQYF. The CDR3 DNA follows: TGTGCCACCAGCATAGGGAGCACAGATACGCAGTATTTT.

Worth noting for this clonotype: One end of the junction fails to match germline, which may point to a read error. This sequence joins TRBV7-7 and TRBJ2-5; no clear D gene. CDR3 length equals 13 residues. Germline loops: CDR1 SSHAT, CDR2 FNYEAQ (reference sequence). The CDR3, as DNA: TGTGCTAGCAGCTTAGTTTTACCAGAGACCCAGTACTTC. It specifies CASSLVLPETQYF.

This clonotype was observed at least ten times. The chain uses TRBV12-3 or TRBV12-4 and TRBJ2-3; D may be TRBD1 (6 bases). The CDR3 consists of 13 residues. V was cut by 5 bases and J by 6 bases, with 12 bases left in between. CDR3 sequence (DNA): TGTGCCAGCAGTCTCATTCAGGGGGATACGCAGTATTTT. Protein product: CASSLIQGDTQYF.